The sequence of this TCR beta chain was determined in a study of identical twins (dated by TCRdb to the mid-2010s). Study-level background: TCR alpha and beta repertoires from monozygotic twins, unrelated adults of various ages and cord blood were deep-sequenced to test whether fetal clonotypes persist. To rule out contamination, the twin experiments were replicated at different times with different library preparation protocols.

Based on the germline V gene (reference sequence), the CDR1 and CDR2 sequences are DFQATT and SNEGSKA. V is cut by 6 bases and J by 4 bases, and the space between the germline ends is 20 bases. Taken from cysteine to phenylalanine, the CDR3 has 15 residues. Only CDR3 DNA remains: 45 bases, in frame from the first base. The full study reports these points: A weaker excess of twin sharing was found in beta out-of-frame sequences because the signal-to-noise ratio was lowered by fewer shared sequences. Because the same donors could not be followed over many years, the conclusions depended on cross-sectional statistical analysis. Compared with coincidental sharing between unrelated individuals, out-of-frame TCR alpha sequences shared between twins showed an excess of sequences with low generation probability. Invariant T cells such as MAIT and iNKT could partly confound zero-insertion analyses, although diverse VJ usage argued against such confounding for most clonotypes. In monozygotic twins, out-of-frame TCR alpha sharing was systematically underestimated by recombination models, although the models agreed with sharing between unrelated individuals. Fewer insertions were carried by abundant cord blood beta clonotypes, a similar but weaker trend appeared in young adult naive repertoires, and no such trend appeared in memory repertoires.

The library was made by 5' RACE. Sequencing took place on an Illumina HiSeq 2000. Template switching added a universal primer binding site, and the final cDNA carried a unique molecular identifier that allowed TCR cDNA molecules to be counted accurately. First-strand cDNA for TCR alpha and beta chains was synthesized from specific primers in the conserved constant-segment region. Each cDNA library was double barcoded, with a SMART-Mk sample barcode plus Illumina barcodes, to control for contamination. TruSeq adapter sequences along with Illumina sample barcodes were introduced in two successive PCR steps. The TCR alpha and beta cDNA libraries were sequenced on the Illumina HiSeq platform using custom primers. From the authors' description of their analysis: Raw reads were processed with MiGEC to extract unique molecular identifiers, and MiXCR was used to determine CDR3 positions. Recombination models were inferred per individual with the repgenHMM and IGoR tools using an EM algorithm. The tcR package in R was used for shared clonotype analysis, with sharing normalized by the product of cloneset sizes. To study raw recombination without the effects of thymic and clonal selection, out-of-frame nonproductive sequences were analyzed. The public reads were run again by TCRdb, first through fastp at Q25 and then through MiXCR, and only productive beta chains were kept. Rows with a matching CDR3 protein are joined into one entry that keeps the most common DNA and genes. The V and J calls were not made by the authors but by TCRdb's processing. The sample table shows about 690,000 distinct CDR3 sequences, and roughly 6% are seen once. Roughly 1.6% of the sample goes to the ten largest clones.

This clonotype was observed a handful of times. This receptor's antigen is unknown. No base-level quality is on record; no much larger clone is a single base apart. Every donor in the study was a healthy Caucasian. The study also sequenced three unrelated non-twin adults: a male aged 18 to 30, a male aged 50 to 59 and a female aged 50 to 59. Miltenyi CD45RO+ enrichment and human naive T-cell isolation kits were used to isolate memory (CD45RO+) and naive T cells from PBMC. Sequencing was done on a sample of naive T cells sorted from blood. The cell subset or site label corresponds to: cells isolated with a human naive T-cell isolation kit. The chain was built from TRBV20-1 and TRBJ2-3, with the D gene call left open. The TCR sequence derives from a man younger than 35 in good health. This receptor has the CDR3 CSAPDQQLFPDTQYF. The DNA reads as follows: TGCAGTGCCCCAGACCAGCAGCTTTTCCCAGATACGCAGTATTTT.